Included here is one T cell receptor beta chain sequence, with context. Which antigen it targets is not known. Per-base quality was not reported, and no clone a single base away is much larger than it. The data derive from a study of PD-L1 blockade in urothelial cancer (dated 2017 in TCRdb). For the wider study: All patients started therapy in about 2014 and received atezolizumab 1,200 mg intravenously every 3 weeks. Pretreatment blood TCR-seq was available for fewer than 30 patients, at least one posttreatment blood collection was obtained for around 25 patients, and tumor TCR-seq was available for around 25 patients. Blood samples gave median yields of around 140,000 T cells and around 88,000 unique TCRs, along with a median clonality of approximately 0.08. Durable clinical benefit meant progression-free survival longer than 6 months, and TCR features were also tested against progression-free and overall survival. In the same patients who had TCR sequencing, pretreatment tumors also underwent whole exome sequencing and RNA sequencing. Patients had an ECOG performance status of 0 or 1 and had received between 0 and 3 prior chemotherapy regimens. Somatic, immune and clinical correlates of response to PD-L1 blockade with atezolizumab in urothelial cancer were the focus of an exploratory multi-omic analysis. Fewer than ten patients achieved durable clinical benefit and some 21 did not. Blood samples were analyzed 3 weeks after the start of treatment (second dose) and 6 weeks after the start of treatment. Pretreatment tumor samples and matched peripheral blood, collected serially before and after atezolizumab treatment, underwent TCR sequencing. Twenty-five of 29 patients were identified as males with urothelial cancer of bladder origin, and a prior smoking history was reported by 18 of 29 patients.

Summary of the overall study and its limitations: A pretreatment peripheral blood TCR clonality below the median was linked to improved progression-free and overall survival. Because of the small sample size (n ≈ 29) and the many exploratory analyses performed, the results are intended to be regarded as hypothesis-generating. Patients with durable benefit showed greater expansion of tumor-associated TCR clones in peripheral blood 3 weeks after starting treatment (n of about 20, p = 0.022).

Each PCR received spiked-in synthetic TCR analog templates so that absolute template abundance could be estimated from read counts. Using the immunoSEQ assay, TCRbeta CDR3 regions were amplified from genomic DNA with bias-controlled V and J gene primers. Rearranged TCRbeta segments were sequenced at approximately 20X coverage. Per the source publication's procedure: Sequencing errors were corrected by clustering and CDR3s were annotated against IMGT to assign V, D and J genes. Downstream analyses used only productive TCRbeta rearrangements, leaving out any out-of-frame or stop-codon sequences. Clonality was computed as one minus Shannon entropy normalized by the log of the number of unique productive sequences. Clones differing between time points or between blood and tumor were identified by Fisher's exact test with Benjamini-Hochberg correction at adjusted p below 0.01. TCRdb stores this immuneACCESS table with in-frame sequences only. Part of the clones is absent; in the studies checked, under half of the shortfall reflects unresolved V genes, and no reason is known for the rest. V, J and clone size derive from that table, while D and trimming were established from the DNA sequence. The sample includes about 81,000 clones, with more than 80% observed a single time. The ten biggest clones cover 0.85% to 1% of the sample.

The germline V gene gives CDR1 as MGHRA and CDR2 as YSYEKL. CDR3 length: 15 amino acids, cysteine to phenylalanine. The retained sequence is limited to the CDR3, 45 bases, with the frame set at the first base. V and J are truncated by 0 bases and 5 bases respectively, leaving an intervening sequence of 11 bases. In light of the paper, this sample's time point label describes: pretreatment peripheral blood. The cohort included 29 patients with locally advanced or metastatic urothelial carcinoma who were treated at Memorial Sloan Kettering on a trial protocol. Peripheral blood mononuclear cells were collected pretreatment and during treatment, at between 1 and 8 total time points per patient. The Qiagen DNeasy Blood extraction kit was used to purify genomic DNA from total PBMCs and from tumor samples. PBMCs were collected pretreatment and during treatment, and were isolated and stored as previously described.

This specimen was PBMCs, taken around atezolizumab (anti-PD-L1) treatment. The chain couples TRBV4-1 to TRBJ2-4; a confident D gene designation cannot be given. The sequence was collected from an elderly woman with urothelial cancer. The CDR3 reads as follows: CASSQDPEIQNIQYF. The DNA sequence reads TGCGCCAGCAGCCAAGATCCGGAGATCCAAAACATTCAGTACTTC.